These T cell receptor beta chains were read from a single sample in a study of blood T cell repertoires in COVID-19. Sequencing was performed with immunoSEQ multiplex PCR; in TCRdb, only in-frame clones are kept and a portion is missing. The top ten clones hold over 15% of a sample with about 56,000 clones, about 89% of them seen once. Sequencing was carried out using peripheral blood. Receptor source: a human donor in a cohort sampled during active COVID-19. The CDR3 runs from the conserved cysteine through the conserved F or W. The D gene is left open where the match is weak. The size field is filled for only some rows; it gives once, few, many or a size class.

>TRBJ2-3|TRBV13|NA|TRBD2
TGTGCCATCGGACTAGCGGGGGCCAGGACAGATACGCAGTATTTT
CAIGLAGARTDTQYF
>TRBJ1-1|TRBV30|NA|NA
TGTGCCTGGAGCCCGCCAGGGGCCTATACGAACACTGAAGCTTTCTTT
CAWSPPGAYTNTEAFF
>TRBJ2-1|TRBV4-2|NA|TRBD1
TGTGCCAGCAGCCAAGATTACGGACAGGGGGCGAACAATGAGCAGTTCTTC
CASSQDYGQGANNEQFF
>TRBJ1-5|TRBV6-6|NA|TRBD1
TGTGCCAGCCAGCCCATAGGGACAGCCAATCAGCCCCAGCATTTT
CASQPIGTANQPQHF
>TRBJ1-2|TRBV9|NA|NA
TGTGCCAGCAGCCCACACCCTCAGGACTCCTATGGCTACACCTTC
CASSPHPQDSYGYTF
>TRBJ2-5|TRBV24-1|NA|NA
TGTGCCACCAGTGCGAGGACAGACCAAGAGACCCAGTACTTC
CATSARTDQETQYF
>TRBJ1-5|TRBV7-2|NA|NA
TGTGCCAGCAGAGAGGGAAGCAATCAGCCCCAGCATTTT
CASREGSNQPQHF
>TRBJ2-3|TRBV7-9|NA|NA
TGTGCCAGCAGCGACAACACAGATACGCAGTATTTT
CASSDNTDTQYF
>TRBJ2-5|TRBV6-1|NA|TRBD1
TGTGCCAGCAGTGAAGAAATCAGGGGGCTGGAGACCCAGTACTTC
CASSEEIRGLETQYF
>TRBJ1-4|TRBV18|NA|NA
TGTGCCAGCTCACAAAGTCGTCTTGGCGGAGGGATAAATAGTGAAAAACTGTTTTTT
CASSQSRLGGGINSEKLFF
>TRBJ2-3|TRBV9|NA|TRBD2
TGTGCCAGCAGCGTAGGGCTAGCGGGGGGGAAGACAGATACGCAGTATTTT
CASSVGLAGGKTDTQYF
>TRBJ2-7|TRBV7-6|NA|TRBD1
TGTGCCAGCAGCTTCCGGGACAGGACCTACGAGCAGTACTTC
CASSFRDRTYEQYF
>TRBJ2-3|TRBV5-4|NA|NA
TGTGCCAGCAGCCCCCGCACGGGGGACCCAGATACGCAGTATTTT
CASSPRTGDPDTQYF
>TRBJ1-4|TRBV4-3|NA|NA
TGCGCCAGCAGCCAAGACCCCTCGAAAAGGGGCTTTCGGGAAAAACTGTTTTTT
CASSQDPSKRGFREKLFF
>TRBJ2-7|TRBV6-5|NA|TRBD1
TGTGCCAGCAGTTACACAGGGGCCTCCTCCTACGAGCAGTACTTC
CASSYTGASSYEQYF
>TRBJ1-1|TRBV12-3/TRBV12-4|NA|NA
TGTGCCAGCAGTTTGGCGGTGAACACTGAAGCTTTCTTT
CASSLAVNTEAFF
>TRBJ2-2|TRBV9|NA|TRBD2
TGTGCCAGCAGCGTTCGACTAGCGGCATCCCCCGGGGAGCTGTTTTTT
CASSVRLAASPGELFF
>TRBJ2-3|TRBV5-4|NA|TRBD2
TGTGCCAGCAGCTTGAGGAACCGACTAGCGGTCCTAGATACGCAGTATTTT
CASSLRNRLAVLDTQYF
>TRBJ1-3|TRBV6-5|once|NA
TGTGCCAGCTCCTTGGCGAGAGGCTCTGGAAACACCATATATTTT
CASSLARGSGNTIYF
>TRBJ2-1|TRBV5-1|NA|NA
TGCGCCAGCAGCGAAAACGGGGGAACGTACAATGAGCAGTTCTTC
CASSENGGTYNEQFF
>TRBJ2-4|TRBV30|once|NA
TGTGCCTGGGGACACAGGATAGCCAAAAACATTCAGTACTTC
CAWGHRIAKNIQYF
>TRBJ1-1|TRBV28|NA|NA
TGTGCCAGCAGTTTCCGGGGGAGAAACACTGAAGCTTTCTTT
CASSFRGRNTEAFF
>TRBJ2-5|TRBV7-6|NA|NA
TGTGCCAGCAGCCCAGGACTTCGCCAAGAGACCCAGTACTTC
CASSPGLRQETQYF
>TRBJ2-5|TRBV5-1|NA|TRBD1
TGCGCCAGCAGCTTCCTGGACAGGGAAGAGACCCAGTACTTC
CASSFLDREETQYF
>TRBJ1-3|TRBV3-1/TRBV3-2|NA|NA
TGTGCCAGCAGCCAAGATCCACAGATCCCTGGAAACACCATATATTTT
CASSQDPQIPGNTIYF
>TRBJ2-7|TRBV6-5|NA|NA
TGTGCCAGCAGACCCTCAGGGGCGACCTACGAGCAGTACTTC
CASRPSGATYEQYF
>TRBJ2-3|TRBV7-2|few|TRBD1
TGTGCCAGCAGCTATACAGGGGACCCCACAGATACGCAGTATTTT
CASSYTGDPTDTQYF
>TRBJ2-7|TRBV6-2/TRBV6-3|NA|TRBD2
TGTGCCAGCAGTCACGGACTAGCGGGGGGGATCTACGAGCAGTACTTC
CASSHGLAGGIYEQYF
>TRBJ1-4|TRBV3-1/TRBV3-2|NA|NA
TGTGCCAGCAGCATGCGCGGGGGTAATGAAAAACTGTTTTTT
CASSMRGGNEKLFF
>TRBJ2-7|TRBV6-5|NA|NA
TGTGCCAGCAGTTACTTATCCAGGGGCGACTCCTACGAGCAGTACTTC
CASSYLSRGDSYEQYF
>TRBJ2-3|TRBV6-2/TRBV6-3|NA|TRBD2
TGTGCCAGCAGTTACTACGGACTAGAAAGCACAGATACGCAGTATTTT
CASSYYGLESTDTQYF
>TRBJ2-3|TRBV5-6|NA|NA
TGTGCCAGCAGCGGAACAGGGATTTGGGGTACAGATACGCAGTATTTT
CASSGTGIWGTDTQYF
>TRBJ1-1|TRBV4-1|NA|TRBD1
TGCGCCAGCAGCCAAGTCCTGGACAGGAGAACTAATGAAGCTTTCTTT
CASSQVLDRRTNEAFF
>TRBJ1-5|TRBV30|NA|NA
TGTGCCTGGACCCAGGACAGATTGAGGGATCAGCCCCAGCATTTT
CAWTQDRLRDQPQHF
>TRBJ2-7|TRBV12-3/TRBV12-4|NA|NA
TGTGCCAGCAGTTTGCGGGGAGGCTACGAGCAGTACTTC
CASSLRGGYEQYF
>TRBJ2-1|TRBV28|NA|TRBD1
TGTGCCAGCAGTATCCAGGGACAGGGTCGAAATGAGCAGTTCTTC
CASSIQGQGRNEQFF
>TRBJ1-6|TRBV7-9|NA|NA
TGTGCCAGCAGCTTTTCCGGGACTCTTAATTCACCCCTCCACTTT
CASSFSGTLNSPLHF
>TRBJ2-1|TRBV3-1/TRBV3-2|NA|TRBD2
TGTGCCAGCAGCCCACGGGGGGGCCCCTACAATGAGCAGTTCTTC
CASSPRGGPYNEQFF
>TRBJ1-3|TRBV7-9|once|NA
TGTGCCAGCAGCTATAGGCGGGGGATGACTGGAAACACCATATATTTT
CASSYRRGMTGNTIYF
>TRBJ2-3|TRBV7-3|NA|NA
TGTGCCAGCAGCCAACGACAGTTGGGCACAGATACGCAGTATTTT
CASSQRQLGTDTQYF
>TRBJ2-2|TRBV27|NA|TRBD2
TGTGCCAGCAGTTTACGGGCTAGCGGGGGGTTACGAACCGGGGAGCTGTTTTTT
CASSLRASGGLRTGELFF
>TRBJ2-7|TRBV25-1|NA|TRBD1
TGTGCCATCCGGACAGGGGGACCAACGTACGAGCAGTACTTC
CAIRTGGPTYEQYF
>TRBJ2-7|TRBV3-1/TRBV3-2|NA|TRBD1
TGTGCCAGCAGCCATCTGGACAGGCTTCTATCAGGCGAGCAGTACTTC
CASSHLDRLLSGEQYF
>TRBJ1-2|TRBV4-1|once|TRBD1
TGCGCCAGCAGCCCCTGGACAGGGCCAGCTAACTATGGCTACACCTTC
CASSPWTGPANYGYTF
>TRBJ2-2|TRBV18|NA|NA
TGTGCCAGCTCCCCTCTCGGAATCTGGGCAGGGAACACCGGGGAGCTGTTTTTT
CASSPLGIWAGNTGELFF
>TRBJ1-5|TRBV2|once|TRBD1
TGTGCCAGCAGTGGGAACAGGGGGAACAATCAGCCCCAGCATTTT
CASSGNRGNNQPQHF
>TRBJ2-5|TRBV5-1|once|TRBD2
TGCGCCAGCAGCGAAACCGGGACTAGCGGGCGGGAGACCCAGTACTTC
CASSETGTSGRETQYF
>TRBJ1-2|TRBV18|NA|NA
TGTGCCAGCTCAAACAGCCACTATGGCTACACCTTC
CASSNSHYGYTF
>TRBJ2-3|TRBV9|NA|NA
TGTGCCAGCAGCGTAGTAGGAGGTTCAATCACAGATACGCAGTATTTT
CASSVVGGSITDTQYF
>TRBJ2-7|TRBV3-1/TRBV3-2|NA|NA
TGTGCCAGCAGCCAAGACGATTCGCGTCAGTACTTC
CASSQDDSRQYF
>TRBJ1-2|TRBV11-2|NA|NA
TGTGCCAGCAGCCCGACTACAGGGAACTATGGCTACACCTTC
CASSPTTGNYGYTF
>TRBJ1-2|TRBV5-4|NA|NA
TGTGCCAGCAGCTTTCCGGGAACGGGGTATGGCTACACCTTC
CASSFPGTGYGYTF
>TRBJ2-1|TRBV5-1|once|NA
TGCGCCAGCAGCTTGCGGGACAATGAGCAGTTCTTC
CASSLRDNEQFF